The clone carrying this TCR beta chain showed up many times. No antigen is known for it. Unseparated into fractions, whole blood served as the source from which total RNA was extracted. The sample belongs to a study of human T cells and chemical hapten exposure. Study details: Slight volume differences across pooled libraries mainly accounted for varying per-sample TCR yields.

Unique molecular identifiers were affixed to discrete cDNA molecules within the library. MiXCR, applied by TCRdb to the reads, yields one record per CDR3 protein. The data show roughly 120,000 distinct CDR3 sequences, over 7.5% seen once. The CDR3 spans 12 residues. The germline CDR1 and CDR2 sequences are SGHRS and YFSETQ. V lost 4 bases and J lost 2, with 5 bases in between. Overall study findings and caveats: No change in TCRs above 1 in 1000 frequency was produced by DPC sensitization.

Sequenced: whole blood. This sequence was found in a human donor in good health. Some clones in this sample may be carry-over from other donors' samples. J is TRBJ2-3 and V is TRBV5-1; D not resolved. CDR3 sequence reads: CASSLPTDTQYF. As DNA, the CDR3 is TGCGCCAGCAGCCTGCCCACAGATACGCAGTATTTT. Together with reference TRBV5-1 and TRBJ2-3, the CDR3 gives the full variable domain: KAGVTQTPRYLIKTRGQQVTLSCSPISGHRSVSWYQQTPGQGLQFLFEYFSETQRNKGNFPGRFSGRQFSNSRSEMNVSTLELGDSALYLCASSLPTDTQYFGPGTRLTVL.